The 15 T cell receptor beta chains in this list originate from one sample, sequenced in a study of blood T cell repertoires in COVID-19. TCRdb's copy holds only in-frame clones and misses some; the assay was immunoSEQ multiplex PCR. The table lists under 200,000 clones, about three quarters of them singletons. Sequencing used peripheral blood. The receptors stem from a man aged 65 to 79 with acute or convalescent COVID-19.

This clone was seen only once. The chain uses TRBV6-5 and TRBJ1-2; D call uncertain. V gave up 2 bases and J gave up 3 bases, with 7 bases separating them. From germline, CDR1 is MNHEY and CDR2 SVGAGI. The CDR3 contains 13 residues. The CDR3 DNA reads as TGTGCCAGCAGTTACGGAGGCTACTATGGCTACACCTTC. Protein sequence: CASSYGGYYGYTF.

The J gene is TRBJ2-6, the V gene TRBV18; 11 positions agree with TRBD1. The length of the CDR3 is 18 residues. Germline V gives CDR1 KGHSH, CDR2 LQKENI. V lost 4 bases to trimming and J lost 1 base; unmatched junction nucleotides: 6. The CDR3 sequence is CASSLSGQGASGANVLTF. The CDR3 DNA reads TGTGCCAGCTCACTCAGTGGACAGGGGGCTTCTGGGGCCAACGTCCTGACTTTC.

V and J are TRBV7-8 and TRBJ1-2, with D uncertain. Germline CDR1 reads SGHVS; CDR2 reads FQNEAQ. The CDR3 contains 15 residues. The V end lost 0 bases, the J end lost 7 bases, and 15 bases lay between the germline ends. Here the CDR3 reads CASSLAGRHKGGYTF. The CDR3 coding sequence is TGTGCCAGCAGCTTAGCGGGCAGGCACAAAGGTGGCTACACCTTC. Together with reference TRBV7-8 and TRBJ1-2, the CDR3 gives the full variable domain: GAGVSQSPRYKVAKRGQDVALRCDPISGHVSLFWYQQALGQGPEFLTYFQNEAQLDKSGLPSDRFFAERPEGSVSTLKIQRTQQEDSAVYLCASSLAGRHKGGYTFGSGTRLTVV.

This clone was picked up one time. The chain links TRBV28 to TRBJ1-5, with 12 bases lining up with TRBD1. V was pared by 5 bases and J by 2 bases, with 10 bases of the junction left unmatched. From germline, CDR1 is MDHEN and CDR2 SYDVKM. The length of the CDR3 is 18 residues. CDR3 sequence (DNA): TGTGCCAGCAGTCTACCGGGACAGGGGGCCTGGGGCAATCAGCCCCAGCATTTT. Amino acids: CASSLPGQGAWGNQPQHF.

The chain joins TRBV5-8 to TRBJ2-7; D not resolved. Looked up from germline, CDR1 is SGHTS and CDR2 is YDEGEE. Trimming cost V 2 bases and J 3 bases, with 15 bases left between them. The CDR3 spans 15 residues. CDR3 bases: TGTGCCAGCAGCTTACAGCCAGGTCCTGACTACGAGCAGTACTTC. Translating gives CASSLQPGPDYEQYF.

The chain carries TRBV24-1 and TRBJ2-7, with D uncertain. Trimming removed 1 base from V and 5 bases from J, with 5 bases in between. Germline V CDR1 and CDR2: KGHDR, SFDVKD. There are 12 residues in the CDR3. The CDR3 bases are TGTGCCACCAGTGATTTCCGGGACGAGCAGTACTTC. Translation gives CATSDFRDEQYF.

The CDR3 loop reads CASSLQGASDYTEAFF. DNA for the CDR3: TGTGCCAGTAGTTTACAGGGGGCGAGTGATTACACTGAAGCTTTCTTT. V usage is TRBV19 and J usage is TRBJ1-1; TRBD1 matches at 9 bases. The J segment lost 3 bases and the V segment lost 5 bases, leaving 10 bases of the junction unmatched. The V gene's germline CDR1 is LNHDA and CDR2 SQIVND (reference sequence). CDR3 length: 16 amino acids.

The gene calls are TRBV6-8 and TRBJ2-2; 8 nucleotides align to TRBD1. The CDR3 is 17 residues long. Germline V lookup: CDR1 MNHGY, CDR2 SAAAGT. J lost 5 bases, V lost 5 bases, and 13 bases had no gene match. CDR3 protein: CASSHTANRGWTGELFF. In nucleotides, the CDR3 is TGTGCCAGCAGTCACACCGCTAACAGGGGGTGGACCGGGGAGCTGTTTTTT.

V is TRBV7-9 and J is TRBJ1-2; D may be TRBD1 (6 bases). Trimming took 0 bases from V and 1 from J, leaving 12 bases between them. CDR3 length equals 16 residues. CDR1 SEHNR and CDR2 FQNEAQ come from the germline V gene (reference sequence). The CDR3, as DNA: TGTGCCAGCAGCTTAGCGGCCTTGGACAGTAACTATGGCTACACCTTC. It specifies CASSLAALDSNYGYTF.

This chain links TRBV7-2 with TRBJ1-2; 7 bases map to TRBD1. CDR3 length equals 15 residues. Germline loops: CDR1 SGHTA, CDR2 FQGNSA. Trimming removed 7 bases from V and 3 bases from J; junction bases left unmatched: 11. The CDR3 reads CASTITGAAYYGYTF. CDR3 bases: TGTGCCAGCACTATTACAGGGGCCGCCTACTATGGCTACACCTTC.

The chain employs TRBV7-8 and TRBJ1-3; no clear D. Trimming removed 2 bases at V and 3 bases at J, with 8 bases between. The germline gives CDR1 SGHVS, CDR2 FQNEAQ. The CDR3 extends over 14 amino acids. The CDR3 loop is CASSLMSFGNTIYF. In DNA form, the CDR3 reads TGTGCCAGCAGCTTAATGAGTTTTGGAAACACCATATATTTT.

This clone was seen many times. V is TRBV6-1 and J is TRBJ1-2; 12 bases fit TRBD1. The trim removed 3 bases at V and 13 bases at J, leaving 12 bases unmatched. Germline V gene sequence: CDR1 MNHNS, CDR2 SASEGT. CDR3 length: 15 residues. The CDR3 sequence is CASSDSVWDRGPVTF. The CDR3 DNA follows: TGTGCCAGCAGTGACAGCGTTTGGGACAGGGGGCCTGTCACCTTC.

The chain has TRBV19 and TRBJ2-7; tentatively, D is TRBD1 (5 bases). Per germline, CDR1 LNHDA and CDR2 SQIVND (reference sequence). Deletions cut 3 bases from V and 2 bases from J, with 11 bases between. CDR3 length equals 14 residues. The CDR3 reads CASSIGAAAYEQYF. DNA for the CDR3: TGTGCCAGTAGTATTGGGGCAGCCGCCTACGAGCAGTACTTC.

The genes are TRBV11-2 and TRBJ2-7; TRBD1 might be the D (6 bases). V lost 5 bases and J 6 bases, leaving 11 bases between the germline ends. Germline CDR1 is SGHAT and CDR2 is FQNNGV. This CDR3 has 12 residues. The CDR3, as DNA: TGTGCCAGCAGCCCGACAGGTATCGAGCAGTACTTC. This translates into CASSPTGIEQYF.

The chain has TRBV14 and TRBJ1-4; 7 nucleotides line up with TRBD1. The V gene's germline CDR1 is SGHDN and CDR2 FVKESK. The CDR3 is 15 residues long. V dropped 4 bases and J dropped 5; count of bases not matched to a gene: 7. The CDR3 is CASSPRDRPNEKLFF. DNA of the CDR3: TGTGCCAGCAGCCCCAGGGACAGACCCAATGAAAAACTGTTTTTT.